The 27 T cell receptor beta chains below all came from one sample that was sequenced in a study of T cell changes during pregnancy in multiple sclerosis. The data were produced by immunoSEQ multiplex PCR, yet TCRdb's version contains in-frame clones alone and is incomplete. The sample includes under 40,000 clones, 92% of them seen just once. The sequenced sample was CD4+ T cells from peripheral blood mononuclear cells, obtained in the third trimester of pregnancy. The source is a female donor in good health, enrolled as a control in a pregnancy study.

This clone showed up just once. The rearrangement links TRBV6-1 to TRBJ1-1, with D uncertain. Trimming removed 6 bases at V and 0 bases at J, with 14 bases between. The CDR3 is 15 residues long. The germline gives CDR1 MNHNS, CDR2 SASEGT. As DNA, the CDR3 is TGTGCCAGCAGGACCGAGCGGGGAGTGAACACTGAAGCTTTCTTT. It is translated as CASRTERGVNTEAFF.

The chain uses TRBV7-9 and TRBJ1-5; 8 bases match TRBD1. The CDR3 spans 14 residues. From germline, CDR1 is SEHNR and CDR2 FQNEAQ (reference sequence). The trim removed 3 bases at V and 5 bases at J, leaving 3 bases unmatched. This CDR3 is CASSFGQGHQPQHF. In nucleotides, the CDR3 is TGTGCCAGCAGCTTCGGACAGGGCCATCAGCCCCAGCATTTT.

V and J are TRBV6-1 and TRBJ1-3; the D is unclear. Looked up from germline, CDR1 is MNHNS and CDR2 is SASEGT. The CDR3 extends over 13 amino acids. The V and J ends lost 6 bases and 6 bases respectively, with 12 bases between them. CDR3 in DNA: TGTGCCAGCAGAGCGGCCGGGGAAAACACCATATATTTT. It specifies CASRAAGENTIYF.

The chain carries TRBV5-1 and TRBJ2-3, with 7 nucleotides matching TRBD2. CDR3 length: 13 residues. Germline values: CDR1 SGHRS, CDR2 YFSETQ. Losses at the gene ends were 2 bases for V and 6 bases for J; bases not matched to a gene: 3. In nucleotides, the CDR3 is TGCGCCAGCAGCTTCAGGGAGGGGGATACGCAGTATTTT. Translating gives CASSFREGDTQYF.

V is TRBV18 and J is TRBJ2-4; 10 bases are shared with TRBD1. The V and J ends lost 3 bases and 0 bases, in that order; junction bases with no gene match: 8. CDR1 and CDR2 (germline): KGHSH, LQKENI. This CDR3 contains 18 residues. Written as DNA, the CDR3 is TGTGCCAGCTCACCCACCGGGACAGGGGCCTTAGCCAAAAACATTCAGTACTTC. It yields the protein CASSPTGTGALAKNIQYF. Together with reference TRBV18 and TRBJ2-4, the CDR3 gives the full variable domain: NAGVMQNPRHLVRRRGQEARLRCSPMKGHSHVYWYRQLPEEGLKFMVYLQKENIIDESGMPKERFSAEFPKEGPSILRIQQVVRGDSAAYFCASSPTGTGALAKNIQYFGAGTRLSVL.

This chain links TRBV19 with TRBJ1-4, with a tentative D call TRBD1 (6 bases). The germline gives CDR1 LNHDA, CDR2 SQIVND (reference sequence). V lost 6 bases to trimming and J lost 0 bases, with 14 bases between them. This CDR3 is built from 16 residues. CDR3 sequence reads: CASRSGQLATNEKLFF. CDR3 coding DNA: TGTGCCAGTAGGTCGGGACAACTCGCAACTAATGAAAAACTGTTTTTT. Based on the CDR3 plus reference TRBV19 and TRBJ1-4, the full variable domain is DGGITQSPKYLFRKEGQNVTLSCEQNLNHDAMYWYRQDPGQGLRLIYYSQIVNDFQKGDIAEGYSVSREKKESFPLTVTSAQKNPTAFYLCASRSGQLATNEKLFFGSGTQLSVL.

The V and J genes are TRBV29-1 and TRBJ2-7, with TRBD1 identical over 8 bases. The V gene's germline CDR1 is SQVTM and CDR2 ANQGSEA. Trimming took 8 bases from V and 5 from J; bases not matched to a gene: 8. The CDR3 sequence is 12 residues long. For the CDR3, the DNA is TGCAGCTGCGTGAGGACAGGGAACGAGCAGTACTTC. Protein sequence: CSCVRTGNEQYF.

The rearrangement links TRBV2 to TRBJ2-5, with D possibly TRBD2 on 6 matching bases. Trimming removed 8 bases from V and 11 bases from J, with 24 bases in between. The CDR3 totals 14 residues. Germline V gives CDR1 SNHLY, CDR2 FYNNEI. The CDR3: CASRGVLPAGEQYF. The CDR3 DNA reads as TGTGCCAGCCGGGGAGTCCTACCAGCGGGTGAGCAGTACTTC.

The V call is TRBV6-5, the J call TRBJ1-2; 9 bases fit TRBD1. With V trimmed by 3 bases and J by 6 bases, 5 bases remained unmatched. The length of the CDR3 is 14 residues. Per the germline V gene, CDR1 is MNHEY and CDR2 is SVGAGI. The DNA for the CDR3 is TGTGCCAGCAGTTATAGACAGGGGGTAGATGGCTACACCTTC. Amino acid sequence: CASSYRQGVDGYTF.

The chain employs TRBV18 and TRBJ2-1; tentatively, D is TRBD1 (6 bases). Germline V gene data show CDR1 as KGHSH and CDR2 as LQKENI. The CDR3 extends over 19 amino acids. V was clipped by 4 bases and J by 6 bases, with 28 bases between them. The CDR3 DNA reads TGTGCCAGCTCACGGCTAACAGGGACCGGGACCGAAAGTTTCAATGAGCAGTTCTTC. Encoded protein: CASSRLTGTGTESFNEQFF. Drawing the rest from reference TRBV18 and TRBJ2-1, the complete variable domain is NAGVMQNPRHLVRRRGQEARLRCSPMKGHSHVYWYRQLPEEGLKFMVYLQKENIIDESGMPKERFSAEFPKEGPSILRIQQVVRGDSAAYFCASSRLTGTGTESFNEQFFGPGTRLTVL.

The chain employs TRBV4-2 and TRBJ1-1; TRBD1 aligns across 9 bases. CDR3 size: 15 residues. J gave up 1 base and V 10 bases, and 10 bases lay outside the gene matches. Germline lookup yields CDR1 LGHNA and CDR2 YNFKEQ. DNA for the CDR3: TGTGCCACCGTCCCGGGACAGGGTGCGAACACTGAAGCTTTCTTT. The encoded protein is CATVPGQGANTEAFF.

V and J are TRBV2 and TRBJ1-2; TRBD1 aligns across 10 bases. Germline V lookup: CDR1 SNHLY, CDR2 FYNNEI. This CDR3 is 14 amino acids long. V was clipped by 6 bases and J by 2 bases; unmatched bases: 3. The DNA of the CDR3 is TGTGCCAGCAGCTTGGACAGGGGGAACTATGGCTACACCTTC. It translates to CASSLDRGNYGYTF. The complete variable domain, with remaining parts taken from reference TRBV2 and TRBJ1-2, reads EPEVTQTPSHQVTQMGQEVILRCVPISNHLYFYWYRQILGQKVEFLVSFYNNEISEKSEIFDDQFSVERPDGSNFTLKIRSTKLEDSAMYFCASSLDRGNYGYTFGSGTRLTVV.

The V call is TRBV5-1, the J call TRBJ1-1, with 10 positions matching TRBD1. The junction had 5 bases not matched to a gene; V was cut back by 3 bases and J by 3 bases. The CDR3 has 15 residues. CDR1 is SGHRS, CDR2 YFSETQ, per germline. The CDR3 region is CASSSPDRGDTEAFF. CDR3 DNA: TGCGCCAGCAGCTCCCCGGACAGGGGGGACACTGAAGCTTTCTTT.

The genes are TRBV7-6 and TRBJ1-1; D not resolved. Germline-derived CDR1 and CDR2 are SGHVS and FNYEAQ. With 1 base removed from V and 4 bases from J, the gap between germline ends came to 22 bases. CDR3 length equals 18 residues. The DNA for the CDR3 is TGTGCCAGCAGCTTAGTACCTCTAGGAGGACCCCAGGCCACTGAAGCTTTCTTT. Protein sequence: CASSLVPLGGPQATEAFF.

This chain joins TRBV4-1 and TRBJ1-4; the match to TRBD1 covers 9 bases. The CDR3 is 17 residues long. CDR1 is MGHRA, CDR2 YSYEKL, per germline. With V trimmed by 3 bases and J by 5 bases, 10 bases remained unmatched. CDR3 loop: CASSQTGGNERNEKLFF. Here the CDR3 DNA reads TGCGCCAGCAGCCAGACAGGGGGAAACGAGAGAAATGAAAAACTGTTTTTT.

In nucleotides, the CDR3 is TGTGCCAGCAGTGATACAGCCTACAATGAGCAGTTCTTC. The encoded protein is CASSDTAYNEQFF. This sequence joins TRBV6-1 and TRBJ2-1; D gene ambiguous. This CDR3 is built from 13 residues. In germline, CDR1 is MNHNS, CDR2 SASEGT. V lost 3 bases to trimming and J lost 2 bases, with 5 bases between them.

This chain joins TRBV2 and TRBJ2-5; TRBD2 matches 9 bases. The CDR3 has 16 residues. With 8 bases clipped from V and 2 bases from J, the junction kept 12 bases outside the gene matches. Germline V CDR1 and CDR2: SNHLY, FYNNEI. The DNA for the CDR3 is TGTGCCAGCGACTCTGGATGGCGGGGGGGACAAGAGACCCAGTACTTC. Its translation is CASDSGWRGGQETQYF. Full variable domain (outside the CDR3, taken from reference TRBV2 and TRBJ2-5): EPEVTQTPSHQVTQMGQEVILRCVPISNHLYFYWYRQILGQKVEFLVSFYNNEISEKSEIFDDQFSVERPDGSNFTLKIRSTKLEDSAMYFCASDSGWRGGQETQYFGPGTRLLVL.

The CDR3 loop is CASSVTGRNNQPQHF. In DNA, the CDR3 is TGTGCCAGCAGCGTGACAGGGAGGAACAATCAGCCCCAGCATTTT. This chain connects TRBV5-8 to TRBJ1-5; 7 bases agree with TRBD1. Trimming at V came to 4 bases and at J to 3 bases, leaving 7 bases not matched to a gene. The CDR3 length is 15 residues. The germline V gene encodes CDR1 SGHTS and CDR2 YDEGEE. Variable domain in full (rest from reference TRBV5-8 and TRBJ1-5): EAGVTQSPTHLIKTRGQQATLRCSPISGHTSVYWYQQALGLGLQFLLWYDEGEERNRGNFPPRFSGRQFPNYSSELNVNALELEDSALYLCASSVTGRNNQPQHFGDGTRLSIL.

V is TRBV6-5 and J is TRBJ2-3, with D possibly being TRBD1 (5 bases). The CDR3 totals 14 residues. The germline CDR1 and CDR2 sequences are MNHEY and SVGAGI. V was pared by 5 bases and J by 1 base, with 10 bases between. The CDR3: CASSLGAGTDTQYF. The CDR3 region has the DNA TGTGCCAGCAGTCTAGGGGCGGGCACAGATACGCAGTATTTT.

The table lists this clone with a count of one. The chain combines TRBV28 with TRBJ2-7, with 7 bases fitting TRBD1. The V gene's germline CDR1 is MDHEN and CDR2 SYDVKM. This CDR3 is built from 13 residues. The junction had 6 bases not matched to a gene; V was cut back by 6 bases and J by 4 bases. The CDR3 protein is CASSGTAFYEQYF. In DNA, the CDR3 is TGTGCCAGCAGCGGGACAGCTTTTTACGAGCAGTACTTC.

The rearrangement links TRBV6-6 to TRBJ1-1; D not certain. The germline V gene encodes CDR1 MNHNY and CDR2 SVGAGI (reference sequence). The CDR3 contains 11 residues. V was trimmed by 7 bases and J by 8 bases, leaving 11 bases between them. CDR3 sequence: CASTRGLEAFF. As DNA, the CDR3 is TGTGCCAGCACCCGAGGCTTGGAAGCTTTCTTT.

This clone was counted once. The genes are TRBV9 and TRBJ1-6; 8 bases fit TRBD1. The CDR3 loop spans 14 amino acids. CDR1 and CDR2 (germline): SGDLS, YYNGEE. The junction had 5 bases not matched to a gene; V was cut back by 2 bases and J by 10 bases. CDR3 sequence (DNA): TGTGCCAGCAGCGTTATGGGACAGGCGTCACCCCTCCACTTT. This sequence encodes CASSVMGQASPLHF.

The rearrangement joins TRBV6-5 to TRBJ1-1; perhaps TRBD1 as D (5 bases). Germline V gene lookup returns CDR1 MNHEY and CDR2 SVGAGI. The CDR3 is 14 residues long. The ends were cut back, 7 bases at V and 4 bases at J, with 16 bases in the middle. The CDR3 protein is CASTPGGRGTEAFF. CDR3 DNA sequence: TGTGCCAGCACCCCGGGGGGACGGGGCACTGAAGCTTTCTTT.

The chain links TRBV19 to TRBJ2-1; TRBD1 might be the D (5 bases). V dropped 7 bases and J dropped 9 bases, with 22 bases sitting between them. The length of the CDR3 is 15 residues. Germline CDR1 LNHDA, CDR2 SQIVND (reference sequence). In nucleotides, the CDR3 is TGTGCCAGTAAAAGTACGGACACCGAAGGACGTGAGCAGTTCTTC. Its translation is CASKSTDTEGREQFF.

Here the CDR3 DNA reads TGTGCCAGCAGCACCGGGACTAGCGGGGGCTACAATGAGCAGTTCTTC. Protein sequence: CASSTGTSGGYNEQFF. V gene TRBV9 combines with J gene TRBJ2-1, with 14 bases identical to TRBD2. The CDR3 spans 16 residues. Losses at the gene ends were 4 bases for V and 3 bases for J; bases not matched to a gene: 3. Germline V gene sequence: CDR1 SGDLS, CDR2 YYNGEE.

The CDR3 sequence: CASSYPTSGHNEQFF. The CDR3 coding sequence is TGTGCCAGCAGTTATCCTACTAGCGGACACAATGAGCAGTTCTTC. V is TRBV6-5 and J is TRBJ2-1; 8 bases fit TRBD2. V shed 3 bases, J shed 5 bases, and the junction held 6 bases outside the gene matches. Germline CDR1 is MNHEY and CDR2 is SVGAGI. This CDR3 contains 15 residues.

This rearrangement joins TRBV7-2 to TRBJ2-3; D call uncertain. The CDR3 has 13 residues. CDR1 is SGHTA, CDR2 FQGNSA, per germline. V lost 3 bases to trimming and J lost 5 bases, with 9 bases between them. The CDR3 sequence is CASSFYSLDTQYF. The CDR3 DNA is TGTGCCAGCAGCTTTTATAGCCTAGATACGCAGTATTTT.